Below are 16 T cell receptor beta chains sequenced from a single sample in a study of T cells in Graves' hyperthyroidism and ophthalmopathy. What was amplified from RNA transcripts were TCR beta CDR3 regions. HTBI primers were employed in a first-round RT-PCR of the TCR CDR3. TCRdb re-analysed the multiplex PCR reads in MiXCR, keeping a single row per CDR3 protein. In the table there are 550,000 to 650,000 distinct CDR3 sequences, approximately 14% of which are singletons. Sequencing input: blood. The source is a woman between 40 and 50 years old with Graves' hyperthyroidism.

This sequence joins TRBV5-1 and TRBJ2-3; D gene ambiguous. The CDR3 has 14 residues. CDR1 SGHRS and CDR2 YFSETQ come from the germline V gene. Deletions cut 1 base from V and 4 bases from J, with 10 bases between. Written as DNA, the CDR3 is TGCGCCAGCAGCTTGCGTGGCGTCTCAGATACGCAGTATTTT. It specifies CASSLRGVSDTQYF.

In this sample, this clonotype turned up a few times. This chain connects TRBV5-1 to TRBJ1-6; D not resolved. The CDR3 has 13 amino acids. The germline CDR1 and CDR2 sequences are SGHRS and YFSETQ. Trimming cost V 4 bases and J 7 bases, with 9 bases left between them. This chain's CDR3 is CASSTGPNSPLHF. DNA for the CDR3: TGCGCCAGCAGCACTGGGCCCAATTCACCCCTCCACTTT.

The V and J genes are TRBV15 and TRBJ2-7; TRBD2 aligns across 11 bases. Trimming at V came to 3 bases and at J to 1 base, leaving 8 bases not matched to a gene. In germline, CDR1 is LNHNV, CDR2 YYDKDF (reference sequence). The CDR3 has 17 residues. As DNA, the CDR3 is TGTGCCACCAGCAGTGTACCGGGACTAGCGGATTCCTACGAGCAGTACTTC. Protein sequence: CATSSVPGLADSYEQYF.

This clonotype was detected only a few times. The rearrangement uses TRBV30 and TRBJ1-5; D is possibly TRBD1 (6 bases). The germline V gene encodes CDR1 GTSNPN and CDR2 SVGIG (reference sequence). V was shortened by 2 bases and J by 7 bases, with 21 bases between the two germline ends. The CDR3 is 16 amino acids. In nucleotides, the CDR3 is TGTGCCTGGAGTAAGGGGGTGGGCGGCTTGCCCCAGCCCCAGCATTTT. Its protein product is CAWSKGVGGLPQPQHF.

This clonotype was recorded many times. The CDR3 protein is CASSSGTSGSEQFF. CDR3 coding DNA: TGTGCCAGCAGTTCCGGGACTAGCGGGAGTGAGCAGTTCTTC. The V call is TRBV12-3 or TRBV12-4, the J call TRBJ2-1; TRBD2 matches at 14 bases. The CDR3 spans 14 residues. The junction had 2 bases not matched to a gene; V was cut back by 4 bases and J by 9 bases.

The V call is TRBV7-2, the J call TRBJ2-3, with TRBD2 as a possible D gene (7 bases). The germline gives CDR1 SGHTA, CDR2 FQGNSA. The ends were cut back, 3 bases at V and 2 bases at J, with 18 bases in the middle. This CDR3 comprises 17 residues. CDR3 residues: CASSFGGGPGATDTQYF. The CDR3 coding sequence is TGTGCCAGCAGCTTTGGCGGGGGCCCCGGTGCCACAGATACGCAGTATTTT. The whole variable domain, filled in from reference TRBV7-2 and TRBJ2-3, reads GAGVSQSPSNKVTEKGKDVELRCDPISGHTALYWYRQSLGQGLEFLIYFQGNSAPDKSGLPSDRFSAERTGGSVSTLTIQRTQQEDSAVYLCASSFGGGPGATDTQYFGPGTRLTVL.

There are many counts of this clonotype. The CDR3 protein is CSVEKAIANYGYTF. The DNA of the CDR3 is TGCAGCGTTGAAAAGGCAATAGCTAACTATGGCTACACCTTC. The chain carries TRBV29-1 and TRBJ1-2; D is unresolved. This CDR3 has 14 amino acids. The V and J ends lost 2 bases and 0 bases respectively, with 10 bases between them. Germline values: CDR1 SQVTM, CDR2 ANQGSEA.

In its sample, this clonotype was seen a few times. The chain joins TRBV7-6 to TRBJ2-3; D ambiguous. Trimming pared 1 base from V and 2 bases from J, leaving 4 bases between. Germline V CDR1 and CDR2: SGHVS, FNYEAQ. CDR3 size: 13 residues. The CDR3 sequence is CASSLVNTDTQYF. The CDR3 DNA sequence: TGTGCCAGCAGCTTAGTGAACACAGATACGCAGTATTTT. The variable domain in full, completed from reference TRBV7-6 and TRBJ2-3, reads GAGVSQSPRYKVTKRGQDVALRCDPISGHVSLYWYRQALGQGPEFLTYFNYEAQQDKSGLPNDRFSAERPEGSISTLTIQRTEQRDSAMYRCASSLVNTDTQYFGPGTRLTVL.

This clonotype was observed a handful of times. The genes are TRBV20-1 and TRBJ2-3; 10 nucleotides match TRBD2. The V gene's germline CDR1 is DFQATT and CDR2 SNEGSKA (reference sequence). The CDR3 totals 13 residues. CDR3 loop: CSALAGDTDTQYF. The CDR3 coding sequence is TGCAGCGCCCTAGCGGGAGACACAGATACGCAGTATTTT.

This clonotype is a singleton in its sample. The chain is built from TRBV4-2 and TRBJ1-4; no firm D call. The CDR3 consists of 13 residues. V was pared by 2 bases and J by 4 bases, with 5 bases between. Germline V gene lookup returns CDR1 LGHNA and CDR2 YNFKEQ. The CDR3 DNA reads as TGTGCCAGCAGCCAATACCGTAATGAAAAACTGTTTTTT. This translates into CASSQYRNEKLFF.

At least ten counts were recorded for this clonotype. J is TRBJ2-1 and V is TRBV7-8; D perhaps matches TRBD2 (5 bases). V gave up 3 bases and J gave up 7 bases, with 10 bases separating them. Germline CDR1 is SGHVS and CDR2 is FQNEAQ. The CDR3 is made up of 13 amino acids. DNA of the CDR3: TGTGCCAGCAGCTTCGGGAATTGGAATGAGCAGTTCTTC. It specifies CASSFGNWNEQFF.

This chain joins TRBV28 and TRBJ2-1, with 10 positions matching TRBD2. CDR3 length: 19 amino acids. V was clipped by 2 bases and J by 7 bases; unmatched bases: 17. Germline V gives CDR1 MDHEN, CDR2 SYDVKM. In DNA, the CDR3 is TGTGCCAGCAGTTTACCGGGACGCGAGACTAGCGGGCCATATAATGAGCAGTTCTTC. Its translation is CASSLPGRETSGPYNEQFF.

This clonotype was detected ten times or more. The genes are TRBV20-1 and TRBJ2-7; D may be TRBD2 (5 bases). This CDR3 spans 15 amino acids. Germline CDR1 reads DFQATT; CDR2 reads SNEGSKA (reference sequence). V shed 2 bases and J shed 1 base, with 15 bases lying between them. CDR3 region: CSARPGSVRSYEQYF. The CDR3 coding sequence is TGCAGTGCTAGACCGGGAAGTGTGCGGTCCTACGAGCAGTACTTC.

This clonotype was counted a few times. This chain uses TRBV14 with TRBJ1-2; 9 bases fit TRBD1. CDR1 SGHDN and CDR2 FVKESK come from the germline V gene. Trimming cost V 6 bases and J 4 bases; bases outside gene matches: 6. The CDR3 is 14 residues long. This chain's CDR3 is CASSYGGQGYGYTF. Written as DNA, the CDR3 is TGTGCCAGCAGTTATGGGGGACAGGGCTATGGCTACACCTTC.

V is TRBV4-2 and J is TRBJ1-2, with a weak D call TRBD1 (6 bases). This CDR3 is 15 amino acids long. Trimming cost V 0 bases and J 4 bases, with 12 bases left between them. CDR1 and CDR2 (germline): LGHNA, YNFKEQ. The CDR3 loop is CASSQEGGQSYGYTF. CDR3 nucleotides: TGTGCCAGCAGCCAAGAAGGAGGACAGTCCTATGGCTACACCTTC.

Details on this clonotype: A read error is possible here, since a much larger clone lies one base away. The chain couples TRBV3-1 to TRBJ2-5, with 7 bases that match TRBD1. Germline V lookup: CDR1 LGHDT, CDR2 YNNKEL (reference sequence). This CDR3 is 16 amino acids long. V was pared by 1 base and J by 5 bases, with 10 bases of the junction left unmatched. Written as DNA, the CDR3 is TGTGCCAGCAGCCAAGGTGGAGACAGGGTCGGGGAGACCCAGTACTTC. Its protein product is CASSQGGDRVGETQYF.